The TCR beta chain described here comes from a study of sequential checkpoint blockade in melanoma. For the study at large: Patients were randomized 1:1 to nivolumab-then-ipilimumab or ipilimumab-then-nivolumab first-line.

Data came from immunoSEQ multiplex PCR; TCRdb stores just in-frame clones and leaves some out. The sample contains about 13,000 clones, around 82% of which appear only once. The CDR3 length is 14 residues. CDR1 MNHEY and CDR2 SVGAGI come from the germline V gene. Trimming cost V 2 bases and J 5 bases, with 10 bases left between them. Treatment of the sample: randomized to nivolumab then ipilimumab (arm A) or the reverse (arm B). The gene calls are TRBV6-5 and TRBJ2-1; D possibly corresponds to TRBD2 (6 bases). The TCR originated in a human donor with melanoma. Sequencing was performed on CD8+ T cells sorted from blood (inferred from file names), taken from a patient given nivolumab and ipilimumab in sequence. CDR3 protein: CASSYGGSNNEQFF. The CDR3 DNA reads TGTGCCAGCAGTTACGGGGGGTCTAACAATGAGCAGTTCTTC.